The next 18 T cell receptor beta chains were all read from a single sample in a study of blood T cell repertoires in COVID-19. Sequenced by immunoSEQ multiplex PCR; TCRdb stores in-frame clones only, minus some. The sample lists fewer than 35,000 clones, 88% occurring once. The sample consisted of peripheral blood. The receptors were sampled from a woman aged 50 to 65 with active COVID-19.

The chain employs TRBV10-3 and TRBJ1-1; the D gene is possibly TRBD1 (6 bases). Germline loops: CDR1 ENHRY, CDR2 SYGVKD. The CDR3 runs 13 residues. Trimming took 0 bases from V and 4 from J, leaving 6 bases between them. CDR3 nucleotides: TGTGCCATCAGTGAGTCAGGGGGCACTGAAGCTTTCTTT. The encoded protein is CAISESGGTEAFF.

This clone occurred once. V usage is TRBV19 and J usage is TRBJ2-1, with TRBD2 matching over 12 bases. Germline V gene lookup returns CDR1 LNHDA and CDR2 SQIVND (reference sequence). The CDR3 has 16 amino acids. The V segment lost 5 bases and the J segment 9 bases; nucleotides outside the gene matches: 11. The CDR3 region has the DNA TGTGCCAGTAGTGTGGGTTTAGGACTAGCGGGACTTGAGCAGTTCTTC. Its protein is CASSVGLGLAGLEQFF.

This chain joins TRBV3-1 (or the pseudogene TRBV3-2) and TRBJ2-7; no definite D call. Germline V CDR1 and CDR2: LGHDT, YNNKEL (reference sequence). The CDR3 extends over 15 amino acids. V lost 1 base to trimming and J lost 3 bases, with 13 bases between them. The DNA of the CDR3 is TGTGCCAGCAGCCAAGCTGTCAGTAGCTTCTACGAGCAGTACTTC. Translation gives CASSQAVSSFYEQYF.

The rearrangement joins TRBV10-3 to TRBJ1-1, with D uncertain. The CDR3 is 14 amino acids. Germline V lookup: CDR1 ENHRY, CDR2 SYGVKD. The V gene lost 0 bases and the J gene lost 0 bases, with 5 bases spanning the gap. The CDR3 loop is CAISESTVNTEAFF. CDR3 in DNA: TGTGCCATCAGTGAGTCTACAGTGAACACTGAAGCTTTCTTT.

The rearrangement joins TRBV5-1 to TRBJ1-3; no clear D. Germline V gene sequence: CDR1 SGHRS, CDR2 YFSETQ. V gave up 4 bases and J gave up 3 bases, with 17 bases separating them. This CDR3 has 16 amino acids. The CDR3 protein is CASSPGGVGIGNTIYF. The CDR3, as DNA: TGCGCCAGCAGCCCGGGTGGTGTCGGAATTGGAAACACCATATATTTT.

For this clone: Different DNA sequences within this sample yield the same CDR3. The rearrangement joins TRBV28 to TRBJ2-1, with TRBD2 matching over 10 bases. The germline V gene encodes CDR1 MDHEN and CDR2 SYDVKM. Trimming removed 6 bases from V and 3 bases from J; junction bases left unmatched: 8. The CDR3 has 16 residues. In nucleotides, the CDR3 is TGTGCCAGCAGCTTCCTAATAGCGGGAGGCTACAATGAGCAGTTCTTC. The encoded protein is CASSFLIAGGYNEQFF.

About this clone itself: Other DNA variants within this sample encode the same CDR3. The chain recombines TRBV19 with TRBJ1-5; a possible D gene is TRBD1 (5 bases). The CDR3 has 14 residues. Germline V gene lookup returns CDR1 LNHDA and CDR2 SQIVND (reference sequence). V lost 6 bases to trimming and J lost 0 bases, with 9 bases between them. CDR3 sequence reads: CASRPDTSNQPQHF. The CDR3, as DNA: TGTGCCAGTAGGCCGGACACTAGCAATCAGCCCCAGCATTTT.

J is TRBJ1-5 and V is TRBV7-8; D might be TRBD1 (6 bases). The CDR3 consists of 16 residues. Germline V CDR1 and CDR2: SGHVS, FQNEAQ. With 5 bases removed from V and 0 bases from J, the gap between germline ends came to 14 bases. The CDR3 DNA reads TGTGCCAGCAGCCCCCCGGGACATTATAGCAATCAGCCCCAGCATTTT. Protein: CASSPPGHYSNQPQHF.

The CDR3 nucleotides are TGTGCCAGCAGCGCTAGCGCGGCCTACGAGCAGTACTTC. Translating gives CASSASAAYEQYF. The rearrangement uses TRBV5-8 and TRBJ2-7; D is perhaps TRBD2 (6 bases). CDR3 length equals 13 residues. V was pared by 4 bases and J by 2 bases, with 10 bases between. Germline V lookup: CDR1 SGHTS, CDR2 YDEGEE. Complete variable domain (other parts from reference TRBV5-8 and TRBJ2-7): EAGVTQSPTHLIKTRGQQATLRCSPISGHTSVYWYQQALGLGLQFLLWYDEGEERNRGNFPPRFSGRQFPNYSSELNVNALELEDSALYLCASSASAAYEQYFGPGTRLTVT.

This chain links TRBV7-6 with TRBJ2-5, with 13 bases identical to TRBD2. The germline CDR1 and CDR2 sequences are SGHVS and FNYEAQ. After removal of 5 bases from V and 5 bases from J, the junction contained 8 bases not matched to a gene. The CDR3 is made up of 16 amino acids. The CDR3 sequence is CASSLRTSGSGETQYF. Written as DNA, the CDR3 is TGTGCCAGCAGCCTGCGGACTAGCGGGAGTGGTGAGACCCAGTACTTC.

The J gene is TRBJ2-5, the V gene TRBV5-1; 7 bases fit TRBD2. J lost 5 bases, V lost 3 bases, and 1 base had no gene match. Germline assignment: CDR1 SGHRS and CDR2 YFSETQ. The CDR3 loop spans 12 amino acids. CDR3 loop: CASSWEGETQYF. The DNA for the CDR3 is TGCGCCAGCAGCTGGGAGGGTGAGACCCAGTACTTC.

The genes are TRBV19 and TRBJ2-1, with a tentative D call TRBD2 (6 bases). Trimming stripped 3 bases from V and 5 bases from J, with 14 bases between. This CDR3 contains 15 residues. Germline CDR1 reads LNHDA; CDR2 reads SQIVND (reference sequence). In nucleotides, the CDR3 is TGTGCCAGTAGTATTTTGGCGGGAACAAACAATGAGCAGTTCTTC. It is translated as CASSILAGTNNEQFF.

The genes are TRBV30 and TRBJ2-7; TRBD2 matches 10 bases. V was clipped by 1 base and J by 7 bases; unmatched bases: 1. Germline CDR1 reads GTSNPN; CDR2 reads SVGIG (reference sequence). The CDR3 is 12 amino acids. The DNA for the CDR3 is TGTGCCTGGAGTGCTAGCGGGAGAGAGCAGTACTTC. This codes for CAWSASGREQYF.

This rearrangement joins TRBV19 to TRBJ1-2, with TRBD1 as a possible D gene (5 bases). Germline V gene sequence: CDR1 LNHDA, CDR2 SQIVND (reference sequence). This CDR3 comprises 14 residues. The V end was cut by 6 bases, the J end by 2 bases, with 13 bases between. The CDR3 spells CASRPGRGNYGYTF. Written as DNA, the CDR3 is TGTGCCAGTAGACCGGGACGGGGGAACTATGGCTACACCTTC.

The chain carries TRBV3-1 (or the pseudogene TRBV3-2) and TRBJ2-7; a possible D gene is TRBD1 (6 bases). This CDR3 is 14 amino acids long. V lost 0 bases, J lost 2 bases, and 8 bases lay in between. Germline-derived CDR1 and CDR2 are LGHDT and YNNKEL (reference sequence). This CDR3 reads CASSQERGTYEQYF. DNA of the CDR3: TGTGCCAGCAGCCAAGAGAGGGGGACCTACGAGCAGTACTTC.

The chain joins TRBV5-4 to TRBJ2-2; TRBD2 matches at 11 bases. Trimming cost V 4 bases and J 4 bases; bases outside gene matches: 6. CDR1 and CDR2 (germline): SGHNT, YYREEE (reference sequence). The CDR3 length is 16 residues. Written as DNA, the CDR3 is TGTGCCAGCAGCAGACGTAGCGGGAGGGGCACCGGGGAGCTGTTTTTT. Its protein is CASSRRSGRGTGELFF.

The rearrangement uses TRBV19 and TRBJ1-5, with D tentatively TRBD1 (5 bases). Germline-derived CDR1 and CDR2 are LNHDA and SQIVND (reference sequence). CDR3 length equals 15 residues. The V gene lost 3 bases and the J gene lost 0 bases, with 9 bases spanning the gap. The chain's CDR3 is CASSMRGYSNQPQHF. The CDR3 DNA is TGTGCCAGTAGTATGCGGGGGTATAGCAATCAGCCCCAGCATTTT.

The genes are TRBV9 and TRBJ1-1; D perhaps matches TRBD1 (5 bases). The CDR3 covers 14 residues. Trimming shortened V by 2 bases and J by 0 bases, and 8 bases separated the two germline ends. Germline-derived CDR1 and CDR2 are SGDLS and YYNGEE. The CDR3 DNA reads as TGTGCCAGCAGCGTTGACAGCTTGAACACTGAAGCTTTCTTT. It encodes CASSVDSLNTEAFF.